The rows below give T cell receptor beta chains drawn from one sample of a study of blood T cell repertoires in COVID-19. Clones were read by immunoSEQ multiplex PCR, and TCRdb kept only the in-frame ones, dropping some. The data show about 220,000 clones, more than 65% seen once. Sequenced input: peripheral blood. These receptors came from a woman in her twenties or thirties who had recovered from COVID-19. CDR3s include the opening cysteine and the closing phenylalanine or tryptophan. Each record gives: clone size, V gene, J gene, D gene, CDR3 protein, CDR3 DNA. The D gene is left open where the match is weak. The listing skips clone size in some rows; elsewhere it reads once, few, many or a size class.

>few|TRBV20-1|TRBJ1-1|.
CSVTQGTEAFF
TGCAGTGTCACCCAGGGCACAGAGGCTTTCTTT
>.|TRBV12-3/TRBV12-4|TRBJ1-4|.
CASVREREKLFF
TGTGCCAGCGTCAGGGAACGAGAAAAACTGTTTTTT
>once|TRBV5-1|TRBJ2-7|TRBD1
CASSLLGQGPYEQYF
TGCGCCAGCAGCTTGTTGGGACAGGGTCCCTACGAGCAGTACTTC
>once|TRBV9|TRBJ1-1|TRBD1
CASRQQGDTEAFF
TGTGCCAGCAGACAACAGGGGGACACTGAAGCTTTCTTT
>.|TRBV4-2|TRBJ1-4|TRBD1
CASSQVGSGGDEKLFF
TGTGCCAGCAGCCAAGTTGGGTCAGGGGGCGATGAAAAACTGTTTTTT
>.|TRBV6-5|TRBJ1-1|.
CASSYLYWGETEAFF
TGTGCCAGCAGTTACCTATACTGGGGAGAAACTGAAGCTTTCTTT
>.|TRBV19|TRBJ2-1|TRBD2
CASNNIGLAGVGIYNEQFF
TGTGCCAGTAATAACATAGGACTAGCGGGAGTAGGGATATACAATGAGCAGTTCTTC
>.|TRBV28|TRBJ2-7|.
CASRPFYSSYEQYF
TGTGCCAGCAGGCCTTTTTATAGCTCCTACGAGCAGTACTTC
>.|TRBV3-1/TRBV3-2|TRBJ1-2|.
CASSQEVVSYGYTF
TGTGCCAGCAGCCAAGAGGTAGTTAGCTATGGCTACACCTTC
>.|TRBV10-2|TRBJ2-5|TRBD1
CASTRGQAQETQYF
TGCGCCAGCACGAGGGGACAGGCCCAGGAGACCCAGTACTTC
>.|TRBV28|TRBJ1-5|.
CASTQGTDQPQHF
TGTGCCAGCACCCAGGGGACGGATCAGCCCCAGCATTTT
>.|TRBV7-9|TRBJ2-5|TRBD2
CASSEGASGRKRETQYF
TGTGCCAGCAGCGAAGGCGCTAGCGGGAGGAAAAGGGAGACCCAGTACTTC
>.|TRBV6-5|TRBJ2-7|TRBD1
CASSYGQGWWYEQYF
TGTGCCAGCAGTTACGGACAGGGGTGGTGGTACGAGCAGTACTTC
>.|TRBV24-1|TRBJ2-7|.
CATSPRGSYEQYF
TGTGCCACCAGCCCCAGGGGATCCTACGAGCAGTACTTC
>once|TRBV24-1|TRBJ1-2|TRBD1
CATSDPGQGTDGYTF
TGTGCCACCAGTGACCCGGGACAGGGGACGGATGGCTACACCTTC
>.|TRBV30|TRBJ2-4|.
CAWKPGTWDIQYF
TGTGCCTGGAAGCCGGGGACATGGGACATTCAGTACTTC
>.|TRBV20-1|TRBJ2-7|TRBD2
CSASVGTSGRVVPHEQYF
TGCAGTGCTAGTGTGGGGACTAGCGGGAGGGTTGTCCCACACGAGCAGTACTTC
>once|TRBV12-3/TRBV12-4|TRBJ2-5|.
CASSLRQQETQYF
TGTGCCAGCAGTTTGCGGCAGCAAGAGACCCAGTACTTC
>.|TRBV27|TRBJ2-7|TRBD2
CASPTDRAGGDEQYF
TGTGCCAGCCCCACGGACCGAGCGGGGGGTGACGAGCAGTACTTC
>.|TRBV11-3|TRBJ1-2|.
CASSQTGYGYTF
TGTGCCAGCAGCCAAACCGGCTATGGCTACACCTTC
>.|TRBV7-9|TRBJ1-4|TRBD1
CASSPGTGPFNEKLFF
TGTGCCAGCAGCCCAGGGACAGGGCCGTTTAATGAAAAACTGTTTTTT
>few|TRBV5-6|TRBJ1-4|.
CASTLGASGAEKLFF
TGTGCCAGCACCCTGGGGGCATCCGGGGCGGAAAAACTGTTTTTT
>.|TRBV27|TRBJ2-2|TRBD2
CASTSGGAGELFF
TGTGCCAGCACGAGCGGGGGGGCCGGGGAGCTGTTTTTT
>.|TRBV5-1|TRBJ2-5|.
CASSLGRGETQYF
TGCGCCAGCAGCTTGGGACGGGGAGAGACCCAGTACTTC
>.|TRBV5-1|TRBJ1-4|TRBD1
CASTTTGGSEKLFF
TGCGCCAGCACAACTACAGGGGGCTCTGAAAAACTGTTTTTT
>.|TRBV28|TRBJ2-5|.
CASSLGATKTQYF
TGTGCCAGCAGTTTAGGAGCAACGAAGACCCAGTACTTC
>.|TRBV2|TRBJ1-5|.
CASSGAGVGNQPQHF
TGTGCCAGCAGTGGGGCAGGGGTTGGCAATCAGCCCCAGCATTTT
>.|TRBV3-1/TRBV3-2|TRBJ1-1|TRBD1
CASSQAGQGKAFF
TGTGCCAGCAGCCAAGCCGGACAGGGGAAAGCTTTCTTT
>.|TRBV30|TRBJ1-5|.
CAWAENSNQPQHF
TGTGCCTGGGCGGAGAATAGCAATCAGCCCCAGCATTTT
>.|TRBV11-2|TRBJ1-1|.
CASSLGTGEAFF
TGTGCCAGCAGCTTGGGGACTGGTGAAGCTTTCTTT
>.|TRBV29-1|TRBJ2-5|TRBD2
CSVGLAGSGGETQYF
TGCAGCGTAGGACTAGCGGGATCCGGGGGGGAGACCCAGTACTTC
>.|TRBV11-2|TRBJ2-7|TRBD1
CASSLTDRGSYEQYF
TGTGCCAGCAGCCTGACGGACAGGGGATCCTACGAGCAGTACTTC
>.|TRBV7-9|TRBJ1-2|.
CASSLVPSGDGYTF
TGTGCCAGCAGCTTAGTTCCTAGCGGAGATGGCTACACCTTC
>.|TRBV9|TRBJ2-3|TRBD1
CASSEAGTGINTQYF
TGTGCCAGCAGCGAGGCCGGGACAGGGATCAATACGCAGTATTTT
>.|TRBV12-3/TRBV12-4|TRBJ1-2|.
CASRLAGDYGYTF
TGTGCCAGCAGACTCGCAGGGGACTATGGCTACACCTTC
>.|TRBV3-1/TRBV3-2|TRBJ1-6|.
CASSPARVSPLHF
TGTGCCAGCAGCCCGGCGCGGGTATCACCCCTCCACTTT
>.|TRBV7-6|TRBJ2-3|TRBD2
CASSLDPLKREGYTDTQYF
TGTGCCAGCAGCTTAGACCCTCTCAAGCGGGAGGGGTACACAGATACGCAGTATTTT
>.|TRBV3-1/TRBV3-2|TRBJ1-5|.
CASSQGRGRSNQPQHF
TGTGCCAGCAGCCAGGGGAGGGGGAGAAGCAATCAGCCCCAGCATTTT
>.|TRBV28|TRBJ2-1|TRBD2
CASSHGPSGDEQFF
TGTGCCAGCAGCCATGGACCTAGCGGCGATGAGCAGTTCTTC